This T cell receptor beta chain is from a study of T cell repertoires in cytomegalovirus infection (dated by TCRdb to about 2019). A note on the overall study: The HLA type of each donor mattered for the analysis, because public TCR beta signatures pointed to carriage of CMV infection along with the matching HLA type.

Points on this clonotype: Its antigen target is currently unknown. This may stem from a read error, because a much larger clone lies one nucleotide away.

Study-level results and caveats: The ex vivo response was dominated by HLA-C-restricted CMV-specific TCR beta clonotypes, and the single most frequent clonotype in two of eight donors was supplied by these HLA-C-restricted clonotypes. Carriers of CMV infection plus the relevant HLA type were discriminated by the cumulative frequency of public TCR beta family members in the study cohort and in an independent approximately 340-donor cohort.

Based on the germline V gene (reference sequence), the CDR1 and CDR2 sequences are DFQATT and SNEGSKA. The CDR3 runs 15 residues from the cysteine to the phenylalanine. CDR3 DNA only is kept here, 45 bases in frame from base 1. From V the trimming removes 6 bases and from J it removes 3 bases, while the gene matches leave 12 bases of the junction unaccounted for. Sequencing took place on an Illumina HiSeq 1500. Using fastp trimming at Q25 and MiXCR clonotype assembly, TCRdb reanalyzed the public sequencing data and kept in-frame beta chains. Rows are unified per CDR3 protein, each entry keeping the most common DNA and genes. This sample comprises around 440,000 distinct CDR3 sequences, 10% to 12% of them detected only once. The ten biggest clones cover about 9.4% of the sample.

This TCR was recovered from a human donor in good health (CMV status not recorded). Some clones in this sample may be carry-over from other donors' samples. The sequencing input was PBMCs. The chain links TRBV20-1 with TRBJ2-5, and TRBD2 aligns with 8 junction nucleotides. The nucleotide sequence is given as TGCAGTGCCAAGCGGTTAGAACTAGCGGAAGAGACCCAGTACTTC. It translates to CSAKRLELAEETQYF.